These 13 T cell receptor beta chains were sequenced from one sample in a study of regulatory T cells in long-lasting Graves disease. The time point denotes: newly diagnosed GD, antithyroid drugs for less than 3 months. RNA extracted from PBMCs served as the sequencing template. Researchers made TCR beta libraries by using iRepertoire HTBI primers and running Arm-PCR on CDR3 regions. TCRdb ran MiXCR on the multiplex PCR reads and lists one entry per CDR3 protein. The profile shows 250,000 to 400,000 distinct CDR3 sequences, roughly 18% of them singletons. This specimen consisted of peripheral blood mononuclear cells (PBMCs), obtained at new diagnosis, from a patient treated with antithyroid drugs. The receptors come from a female donor with Graves disease.

This clonotype was counted many times. The V call is TRBV11-3, the J call TRBJ2-1, with 9 bases that match TRBD2. The CDR3 is 14 residues long. V shed 3 bases and J 8 bases; nucleotides not matched to a gene: 5. CDR1 and CDR2 from the germline V gene are SGHNT and YENEEA. The CDR3 loop is CASSLLAGAHEQFF. The CDR3 nucleotides are TGTGCCAGCAGCTTGTTAGCGGGAGCCCATGAGCAGTTCTTC.

This clonotype appeared many times. As DNA, the CDR3 is TGTGCCAGTTCACAGGGGAGCCAAGAGACCCAGTACTTC. Protein sequence: CASSQGSQETQYF. This chain connects TRBV12-3 or TRBV12-4 to TRBJ2-5; 7 bases fit TRBD1. V was clipped by 9 bases and J by 1 base; unmatched bases: 5. The CDR3 is 13 amino acids.

Notes on this clonotype: The conserved final phenylalanine or tryptophan is absent from the CDR3, which likely points to a read error. This CDR3 reads CASRFVAREDTQYS. DNA of the CDR3: TGTGCCAGCAGATTTGTCGCGCGGGAGGATACGCAGTATTCT. V gene TRBV11-1 combines with J gene TRBJ2-3, with TRBD2 matching 7 bases. V lost 6 bases and J lost 6; bases outside the gene matches: 9. This CDR3 spans 14 amino acids. Germline values: CDR1 SGHAT, CDR2 FQDESV (reference sequence).

This clonotype was detected ten times or more. The chain has TRBV7-6 and TRBJ2-2, with 8 bases matching TRBD2. Germline CDR1 is SGHVS and CDR2 is FNYEAQ. The CDR3 runs to 16 residues. Losses at the gene ends were 6 bases for V and 5 bases for J; bases not matched to a gene: 11. This chain's CDR3 is CASRAESGSGTGELFF. The CDR3 coding sequence is TGTGCCAGCAGAGCTGAAAGCGGGAGTGGTACCGGGGAGCTGTTTTTT.

The sample holds many counts of this clonotype. The chain couples TRBV7-9 to TRBJ1-5; D call uncertain. There are 14 residues in the CDR3. V was clipped by 5 bases and J by 2 bases, with 10 bases between them. Germline CDR1 reads SEHNR; CDR2 reads FQNEAQ (reference sequence). The chain's CDR3 is CASSPSERNQPQHF. As DNA, the CDR3 is TGTGCCAGCAGCCCTTCCGAGCGCAATCAGCCCCAGCATTTT.

The V gene is TRBV20-1, the J gene TRBJ2-7; 7 nucleotides line up with TRBD1. Germline lookup yields CDR1 DFQATT and CDR2 SNEGSKA (reference sequence). The junction had 18 bases not matched to a gene; V was cut back by 5 bases and J by 2 bases. The CDR3 is made up of 17 amino acids. The CDR3 region has the DNA TGCAGTGCTCTACGTCCGGGACAGACGACTCCTCCCTACGAGCAGTACTTC. It is translated as CSALRPGQTTPPYEQYF.

This clonotype has a handful of counts. This likely comes from a read error, as the CDR3 has no conserved phenylalanine or tryptophan at its end. The DNA is omitted, as the CDR3 cannot be located on it reliably, and the CDR3 follows TCRdb's listing. The chain is built from TRBV11-2 and TRBJ2-1; the table's D gene call, TRBD2, was not cross checked with the DNA. Germline V gives CDR1 SGHAT, CDR2 FQNNGV. A total of 16 residues make up the CDR3, ends included. CDR3 sequence reads: CASSWSAGNMYNEHFL.

This clonotype was seen many times. The chain carries TRBV7-8 and TRBJ1-1, with 7 bases matching TRBD1. Germline loops: CDR1 SGHVS, CDR2 FQNEAQ. This CDR3 comprises 13 residues. Trimming removed 5 bases from V and 3 bases from J; junction bases left unmatched: 3. The chain's CDR3 is CASSQTGDTEAFF. The CDR3 nucleotides are TGTGCCAGCAGCCAAACAGGGGACACTGAAGCTTTCTTT.

This clonotype was detected ten times or more. The chain uses TRBV28 and TRBJ1-1, with TRBD1 matching over 7 bases. This CDR3 region has 17 residues. The ends lost 3 bases at V and 2 bases at J; junction bases unmatched: 12. Germline CDR1 and CDR2: MDHEN and SYDVKM. The CDR3 DNA sequence: TGTGCCAGCAGTTTCCAATCACGTGGGACAGAAAACACTGAAGCTTTCTTT. It codes for CASSFQSRGTENTEAFF. The full variable domain, with the rest looked up from reference TRBV28 and TRBJ1-1, is DVKVTQSSRYLVKRTGEKVFLECVQDMDHENMFWYRQDPGLGLRLIYFSYDVKMKEKGDIPEGYSVSREKKERFSLILESASTNQTSMYLCASSFQSRGTENTEAFFGQGTRLTVV.

This clonotype was counted a single time. The rearrangement joins TRBV20-1 to TRBJ2-7; no clear D gene. Germline V CDR1 and CDR2: DFQATT, SNEGSKA (reference sequence). The ends were cut back, 0 bases at V and 6 bases at J, with 15 bases in the middle. The CDR3 has 14 residues. CDR3 bases: TGCAGTGCTAGAGATCTGGCTAGTCCTCGCGAGCAGTACTTC. It yields the protein CSARDLASPREQYF.

This clonotype was seen repeatedly, ten times or more. This chain joins TRBV11-3 and TRBJ1-6; no clear D gene. CDR3 length: 15 amino acids. Germline values: CDR1 SGHNT, CDR2 YENEEA. Trimming removed 1 base at V and 5 bases at J, with 9 bases between. The CDR3 DNA reads TGTGCCAGCAGCTTAGGTCACGGGAATAATTCACCCCTCCACTTT. It translates to CASSLGHGNNSPLHF.

In this sample, this clonotype turned up many times. The rearrangement joins TRBV6-5 to TRBJ2-3; 7 nucleotides match TRBD1. The trim removed 1 base at V and 4 bases at J, leaving 14 bases unmatched. CDR1 and CDR2 from the germline V gene are MNHEY and SVGAGI. The CDR3 is made up of 18 amino acids. In DNA form, the CDR3 reads TGTGCCAGCAGTTACTGGTCTGACAGGGTTTTGTCGGCAGATACGCAGTATTTT. The encoded protein is CASSYWSDRVLSADTQYF.

This clonotype was detected many times. The V call is TRBV10-3, the J call TRBJ1-5, with 7 bases aligning to TRBD1. The junction had 4 bases not matched to a gene; V was cut back by 10 bases and J by 1 base. Per germline, CDR1 ENHRY and CDR2 SYGVKD. This CDR3 comprises 13 residues. DNA for the CDR3: TGTGCCACCCAGGGGGGGAGCAATCAGCCCCAGCATTTT. It yields the protein CATQGGSNQPQHF.